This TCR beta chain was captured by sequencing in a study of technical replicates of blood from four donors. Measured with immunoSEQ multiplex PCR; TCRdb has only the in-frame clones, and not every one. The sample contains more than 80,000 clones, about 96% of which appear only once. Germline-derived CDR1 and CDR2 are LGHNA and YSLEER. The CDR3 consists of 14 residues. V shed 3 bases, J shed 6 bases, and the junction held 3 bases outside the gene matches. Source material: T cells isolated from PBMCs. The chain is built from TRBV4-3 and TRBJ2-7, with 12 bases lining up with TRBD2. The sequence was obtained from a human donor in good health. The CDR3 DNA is TGCGCCAGCAGCCATGCACTAGCGGGAGGCGAGCAGTACTTC. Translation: CASSHALAGGEQYF.